These T cell receptor beta chains were read from a single sample in a study of blood T cells in healthy people across ages. TCRdb re-called the 5' RACE reads through MiXCR, storing one row per CDR3 protein. This sample has about 1.1 million distinct CDR3 sequences, with less than 45% found just once. Input material: blood. These receptors were collected from a man between 18 and 35 years old in good health. Both conserved end residues are part of each CDR3. The order of the fields is CDR3 protein, CDR3 DNA, D gene, V gene, clone size, J gene. D genes are given only for firm matches. The size field is filled for only some rows; it gives once, few, many or a size class.

CASSQDSGTTFYGYTF	TGTGCCAGCAGCCAAGATAGCGGGACTACCTTCTATGGCTACACCTTC	-	TRBV4-2	few	TRBJ1-2
CASSRQQYKTDTQYF	TGTGCCAGCAGCAGGCAGCAGTATAAGACAGATACGCAGTATTTT	-	TRBV7-6	few	TRBJ2-3
CSARDGGRVDYGYTF	TGCAGTGCTAGAGATGGGGGCAGGGTGGACTATGGCTACACCTTC	-	TRBV20-1	-	TRBJ1-2
CSARDIWQETQYF	TGCAGTGCTAGAGATATATGGCAAGAGACCCAGTACTTC	-	TRBV20-1	-	TRBJ2-5
CASSSDSLTNEKLFF	TGCGCCAGCAGCTCGGACAGCTTAACTAATGAAAAACTGTTTTTT	-	TRBV5-1	-	TRBJ1-4
CASSQYQGLEQYF	TGTGCCAGCAGCCAATATCAGGGTCTCGAGCAGTACTTC	-	TRBV3-1	few	TRBJ2-7
CSAGQQGAPNTEAFF	TGCAGTGCTGGACAACAGGGGGCTCCGAACACTGAAGCTTTCTTT	TRBD1	TRBV20-1	-	TRBJ1-1
CASSQGTGIHTGELFF	TGTGCCAGCAGCCAAGGGACAGGAATTCACACCGGGGAGCTGTTTTTT	TRBD1	TRBV12-3/TRBV12-4	-	TRBJ2-2
CASARGTFTDTQYF	TGTGCCAGCGCCCGGGGGACATTCACAGATACGCAGTATTTT	-	TRBV12-3/TRBV12-4	-	TRBJ2-3
CASSFGQGSYEQYF	TGTGCCAGCAGTTTCGGGCAGGGCTCCTACGAGCAGTACTTC	-	TRBV5-6	many	TRBJ2-7
CASSPRGQGTTEAFF	TGTGCCAGCAGTCCCCGGGGACAGGGAACGACTGAAGCTTTCTTT	TRBD1	TRBV28	-	TRBJ1-1
CASSSRDDSPLHF	TGTGCCAGCAGTTCCAGGGATGATTCACCCCTCCACTTT	-	TRBV6-2/TRBV6-3	few	TRBJ1-6
CASSPRQGEETQYF	TGTGCCAGCAGCCCGCGACAGGGCGAAGAGACCCAGTACTTC	TRBD1	TRBV4-2	few	TRBJ2-5
CASRGGQSSYNEQFF	TGTGCCAGCCGAGGGGGACAGAGCTCCTACAATGAGCAGTTCTTC	TRBD1	TRBV2	few	TRBJ2-1
CASSLRGREGPGGEKLFF	TGTGCCAGCAGCCTTCGGGGCAGGGAGGGTCCGGGCGGTGAAAAACTGTTTTTT	-	TRBV13	-	TRBJ1-4
CASSFDSSGANVLTF	TGTGCCAGCAGTTTCGACAGCTCTGGGGCCAACGTCCTGACTTTC	-	TRBV12-3/TRBV12-4	many	TRBJ2-6
CASTGSAGNQPQHF	TGTGCTAGTACAGGGAGTGCAGGCAATCAGCCCCAGCATTTT	-	TRBV7-9	-	TRBJ1-5
CASSPLMNTEAFF	TGTGCCAGCTCACCACTAATGAACACTGAAGCTTTCTTT	-	TRBV7-2	many	TRBJ1-1
CASSTGRGGDQPQHF	TGTGCCAGTAGTACCGGTCGCGGGGGGGATCAGCCCCAGCATTTT	-	TRBV19	few	TRBJ1-5
CASSYTRLAGPYNEQYF	TGTGCCAGCAGTTACACCCGCCTGGCAGGACCCTACAATGAGCAGTACTTC	-	TRBV27	-	TRBJ2-5
CSASHGGGAEDTQYF	TGCAGTGCTAGTCATGGCGGGGGGGCCGAAGATACGCAGTATTTT	TRBD2	TRBV20-1	few	TRBJ2-3
CASSRTSGAAIPSTDTQYF	TGTGCCAGCAGTCGGACTAGCGGGGCGGCAATCCCTAGCACAGATACGCAGTATTTT	TRBD2	TRBV6-1	-	TRBJ2-3
CSASPPPTYEQYF	TGCAGTGCTAGCCCCCCTCCTACCTACGAGCAGTACTTC	-	TRBV20-1	-	TRBJ2-7
CSAESLQNYGYTF	TGCAGCGCGGAATCATTACAGAACTATGGCTACACCTTC	-	TRBV29-1	few	TRBJ1-2
CASSPETGANYGYTF	TGTGCCAGCAGCCCAGAGACAGGGGCTAACTATGGCTACACCTTC	TRBD1	TRBV7-9	-	TRBJ1-2
CSAKPSGGMRNQPQHF	TGCAGTGCTAAACCGTCAGGGGGTATGAGGAATCAGCCCCAGCATTTT	TRBD1	TRBV20-1	few	TRBJ1-5
CASSYGLKREKLFF	TGTGCCAGCAGTTACGGACTAAAGAGGGAAAAACTGTTTTTT	-	TRBV12-3/TRBV12-4	few	TRBJ1-4
CASPYQEGGTDTQYF	TGTGCCAGTCCCTATCAGGAGGGTGGCACAGATACGCAGTATTTT	-	TRBV21-1	few	TRBJ2-3
CASSLQDLGDTQYF	TGTGCCAGCAGCCTACAGGATCTTGGTGATACGCAGTATTTT	-	TRBV12-3/TRBV12-4	few	TRBJ2-3
CASSQELAGGWYGYTF	TGTGCCAGCAGCCAAGAGTTGGCAGGGGGTTGGTATGGCTACACCTTC	TRBD1	TRBV3-1	-	TRBJ1-2
CAISGQGNQPQHF	TGTGCCATCAGTGGACAGGGCAATCAGCCCCAGCATTTT	-	TRBV10-3	few	TRBJ1-5
CASSQDPTPGLAGISDTQYF	TGCGCCAGCAGCCAAGACCCTACACCGGGACTAGCGGGGATTTCGGATACGCAGTATTTT	TRBD2	TRBV4-3	-	TRBJ2-3
CASSQEWSEGGFQPQHF	TGTGCCAGCAGCCAAGAATGGTCTGAGGGGGGCTTTCAGCCCCAGCATTTT	-	TRBV3-1	-	TRBJ1-5
CSARTGQGLHNSPLHF	TGCAGTGCTCGGACTGGACAGGGCCTACATAATTCACCCCTCCACTTT	TRBD1	TRBV20-1	few	TRBJ1-6
CSARPGTTINEQFF	TGCAGTGCTAGACCCGGGACAACAATCAATGAGCAGTTCTTC	-	TRBV20-1	few	TRBJ2-1
CASSLTSPGRTGDGGYTF	TGTGCCAGCAGCCTTACCTCACCTGGAAGGACAGGCGATGGTGGCTACACCTTC	TRBD1	TRBV6-1	-	TRBJ1-2
CASSVTWDRAPGYF	TGTGCCAGCAGTGTAACATGGGACAGGGCCCCGGGGTATTTT	TRBD1	TRBV27	few	TRBJ2-3
CSAKPYGLPNDGYTF	TGCAGTGCTAAACCTTACGGACTGCCCAACGATGGCTACACCTTC	-	TRBV20-1	many	TRBJ1-2
CASSVGPGTGELFF	TGTGCCAGCAGCGTAGGTCCGGGAACCGGGGAGCTGTTTTTT	-	TRBV9	-	TRBJ2-2
CASSHAPVRETQYF	TGTGCCAGCAGCCATGCGCCGGTCCGGGAGACCCAGTACTTC	-	TRBV14	-	TRBJ2-5
CASSVKLTSGTQYF	TGTGCCAGCAGTGTAAAGCTAACCTCAGGGACCCAGTACTTC	-	TRBV12-3/TRBV12-4	-	TRBJ2-5
CASSRTNYEQYF	TGTGCCAGCAGCCGGACAAATTACGAGCAGTACTTC	-	TRBV12-3/TRBV12-4	-	TRBJ2-7
CASSLEPSTYEQYF	TGCGCCAGCAGCTTGGAGCCATCTACCTACGAGCAGTACTTC	-	TRBV5-1	once	TRBJ2-7